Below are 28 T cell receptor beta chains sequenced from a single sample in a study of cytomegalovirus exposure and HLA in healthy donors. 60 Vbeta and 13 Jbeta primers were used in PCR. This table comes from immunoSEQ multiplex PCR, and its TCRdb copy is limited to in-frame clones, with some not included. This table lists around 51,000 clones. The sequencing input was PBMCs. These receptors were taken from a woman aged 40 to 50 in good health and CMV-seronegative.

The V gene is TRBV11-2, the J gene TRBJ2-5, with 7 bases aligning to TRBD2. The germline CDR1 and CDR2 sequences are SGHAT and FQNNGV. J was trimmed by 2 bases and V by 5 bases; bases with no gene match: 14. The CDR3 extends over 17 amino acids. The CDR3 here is CASSPRTTTGGQETQYF. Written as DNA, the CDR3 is TGTGCCAGCAGCCCACGGACGACTACCGGGGGGCAAGAGACCCAGTACTTC.

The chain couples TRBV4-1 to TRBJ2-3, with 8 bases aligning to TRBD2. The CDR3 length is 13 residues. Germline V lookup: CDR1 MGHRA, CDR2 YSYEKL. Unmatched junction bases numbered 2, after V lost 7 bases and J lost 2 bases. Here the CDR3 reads CASKRGTTDTQYF. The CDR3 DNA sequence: TGCGCCAGCAAGCGGGGGACCACAGATACGCAGTATTTT.

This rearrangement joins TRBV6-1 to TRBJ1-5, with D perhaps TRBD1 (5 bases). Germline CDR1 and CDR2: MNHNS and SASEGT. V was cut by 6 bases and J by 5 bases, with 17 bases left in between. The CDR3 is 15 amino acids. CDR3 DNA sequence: TGTGCCAGCAGGGACGGGGGATTCTCTTATCAGCCCCAGCATTTT. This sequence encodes CASRDGGFSYQPQHF.

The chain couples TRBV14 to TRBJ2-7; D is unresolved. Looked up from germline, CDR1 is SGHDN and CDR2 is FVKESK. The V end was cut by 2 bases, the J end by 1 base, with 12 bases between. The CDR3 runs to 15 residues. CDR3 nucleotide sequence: TGTGCCAGCAGCCAACGCGCCCAATGGTCCTACGAGCAGTACTTC. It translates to CASSQRAQWSYEQYF. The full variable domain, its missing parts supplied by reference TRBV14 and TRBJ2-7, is EAGVTQFPSHSVIEKGQTVTLRCDPISGHDNLYWYRRVMGKEIKFLLHFVKESKQDESGMPNNRFLAERTGGTYSTLKVQPAELEDSGVYFCASSQRAQWSYEQYFGPGTRLTVT.

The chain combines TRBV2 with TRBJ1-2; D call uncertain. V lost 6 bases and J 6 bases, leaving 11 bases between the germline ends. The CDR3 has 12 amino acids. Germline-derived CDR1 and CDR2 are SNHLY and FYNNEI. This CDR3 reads CASRGGPDGYTF. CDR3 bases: TGTGCCAGCAGGGGCGGGCCAGATGGCTACACCTTC. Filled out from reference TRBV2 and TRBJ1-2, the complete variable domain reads EPEVTQTPSHQVTQMGQEVILRCVPISNHLYFYWYRQILGQKVEFLVSFYNNEISEKSEIFDDQFSVERPDGSNFTLKIRSTKLEDSAMYFCASRGGPDGYTFGSGTRLTVV.

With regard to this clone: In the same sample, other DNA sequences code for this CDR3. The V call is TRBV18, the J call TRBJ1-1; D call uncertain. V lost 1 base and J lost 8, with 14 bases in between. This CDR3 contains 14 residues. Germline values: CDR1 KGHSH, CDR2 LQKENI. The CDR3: CASSPLASGEEAFF. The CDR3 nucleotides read TGTGCCAGCTCACCACTCGCCAGTGGGGAGGAAGCTTTCTTT.

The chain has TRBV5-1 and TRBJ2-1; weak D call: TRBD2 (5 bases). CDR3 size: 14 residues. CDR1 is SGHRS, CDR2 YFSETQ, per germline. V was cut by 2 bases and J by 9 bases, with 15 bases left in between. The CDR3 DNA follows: TGCGCCAGCAGCTTAGGGCGTGGGAGCGGTGAGCAGTTCTTC. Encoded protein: CASSLGRGSGEQFF.

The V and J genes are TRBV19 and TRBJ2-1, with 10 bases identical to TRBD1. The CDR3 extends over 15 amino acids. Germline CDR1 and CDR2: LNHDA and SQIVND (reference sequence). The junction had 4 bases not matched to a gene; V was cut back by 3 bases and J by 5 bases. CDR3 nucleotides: TGTGCCAGTAGTATTGGACAGGGGGGAGACAATGAGCAGTTCTTC. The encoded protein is CASSIGQGGDNEQFF.

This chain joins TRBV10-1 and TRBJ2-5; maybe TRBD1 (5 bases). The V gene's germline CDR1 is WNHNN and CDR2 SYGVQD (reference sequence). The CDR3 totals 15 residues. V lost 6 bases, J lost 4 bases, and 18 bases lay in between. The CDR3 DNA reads TGCGCCAGCAGCGTCCGTGGCATTAGGGGAGAGACCCAGTACTTC. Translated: CASSVRGIRGETQYF.

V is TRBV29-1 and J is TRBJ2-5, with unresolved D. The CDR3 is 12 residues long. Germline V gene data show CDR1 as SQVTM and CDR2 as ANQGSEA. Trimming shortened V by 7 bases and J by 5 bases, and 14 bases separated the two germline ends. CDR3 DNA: TGCAGCGCCATGGGCATAGAGGAGACCCAGTACTTC. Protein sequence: CSAMGIEETQYF.

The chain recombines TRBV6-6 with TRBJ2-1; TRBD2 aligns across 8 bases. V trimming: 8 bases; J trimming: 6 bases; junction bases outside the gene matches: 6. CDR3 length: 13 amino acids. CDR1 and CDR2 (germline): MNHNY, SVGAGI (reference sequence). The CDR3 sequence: CASRSGTSNEQFF. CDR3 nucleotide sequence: TGTGCCAGCCGCTCCGGGACTAGCAATGAGCAGTTCTTC.

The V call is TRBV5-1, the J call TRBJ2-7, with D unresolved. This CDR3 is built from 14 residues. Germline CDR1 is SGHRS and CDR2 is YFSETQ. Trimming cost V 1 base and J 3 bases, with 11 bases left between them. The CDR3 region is CASSLQLKSYEQYF. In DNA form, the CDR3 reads TGCGCCAGCAGCTTGCAACTGAAAAGCTACGAGCAGTACTTC.

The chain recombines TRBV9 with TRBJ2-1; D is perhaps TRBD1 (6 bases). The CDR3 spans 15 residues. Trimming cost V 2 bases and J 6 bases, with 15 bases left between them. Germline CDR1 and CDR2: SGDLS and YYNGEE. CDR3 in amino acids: CASSVFTGRSNEQFF. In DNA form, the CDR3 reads TGTGCCAGCAGCGTCTTCACAGGGCGGAGCAATGAGCAGTTCTTC.

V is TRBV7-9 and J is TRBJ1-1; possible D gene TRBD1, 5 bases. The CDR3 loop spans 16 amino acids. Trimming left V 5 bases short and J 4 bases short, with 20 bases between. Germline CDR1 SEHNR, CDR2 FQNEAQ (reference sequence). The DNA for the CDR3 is TGTGCCAGCAGCCCTAGGGGCCAGGAAGGGATCACTGAAGCTTTCTTT. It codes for CASSPRGQEGITEAFF.

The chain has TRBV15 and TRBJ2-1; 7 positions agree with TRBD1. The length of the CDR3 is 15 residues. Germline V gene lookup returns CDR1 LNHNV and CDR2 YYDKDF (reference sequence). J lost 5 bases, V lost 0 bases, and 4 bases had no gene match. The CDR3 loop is CATSRETGVDNEQFF. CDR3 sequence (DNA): TGTGCCACCAGCAGAGAAACAGGGGTCGACAATGAGCAGTTCTTC. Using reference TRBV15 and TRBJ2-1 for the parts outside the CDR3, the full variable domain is DAMVIQNPRYQVTQFGKPVTLSCSQTLNHNVMYWYQQKSSQAPKLLFHYYDKDFNNEADTPDNFQSRRPNTSFCFLDIRSPGLGDTAMYLCATSRETGVDNEQFFGPGTRLTVL.

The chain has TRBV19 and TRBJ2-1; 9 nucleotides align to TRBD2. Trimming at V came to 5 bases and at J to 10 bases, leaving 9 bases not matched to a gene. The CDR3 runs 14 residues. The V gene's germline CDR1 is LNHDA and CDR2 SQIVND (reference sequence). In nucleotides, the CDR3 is TGTGCCAGTAGTCGAGACGGGACTAGCAACGAGCAGTTCTTC. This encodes CASSRDGTSNEQFF.

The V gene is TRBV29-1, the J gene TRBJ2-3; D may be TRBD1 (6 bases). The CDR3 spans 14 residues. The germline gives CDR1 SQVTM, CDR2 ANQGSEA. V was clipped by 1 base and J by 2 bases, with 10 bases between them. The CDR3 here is CSVEGQGFTDTQYF. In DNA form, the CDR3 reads TGCAGCGTTGAAGGTCAGGGGTTCACAGATACGCAGTATTTT.

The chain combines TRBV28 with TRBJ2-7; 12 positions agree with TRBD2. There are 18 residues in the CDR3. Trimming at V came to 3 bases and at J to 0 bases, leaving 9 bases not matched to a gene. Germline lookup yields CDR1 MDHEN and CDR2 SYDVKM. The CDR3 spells CASSFVGTSGPSSYEQYF. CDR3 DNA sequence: TGTGCCAGCAGTTTTGTCGGGACTAGCGGGCCTAGCTCCTACGAGCAGTACTTC.

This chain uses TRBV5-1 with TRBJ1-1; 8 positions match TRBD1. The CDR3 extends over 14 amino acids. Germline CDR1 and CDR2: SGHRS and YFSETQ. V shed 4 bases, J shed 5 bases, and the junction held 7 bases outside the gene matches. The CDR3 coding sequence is TGCGCCAGCAGCCCGGACAGGGTTGAAACTGAAGCTTTCTTT. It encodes CASSPDRVETEAFF.

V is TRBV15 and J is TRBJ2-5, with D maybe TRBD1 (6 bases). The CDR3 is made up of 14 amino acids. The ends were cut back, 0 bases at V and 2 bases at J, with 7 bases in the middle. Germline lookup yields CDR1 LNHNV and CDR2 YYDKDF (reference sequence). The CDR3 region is CATSRDRGQETQYF. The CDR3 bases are TGTGCCACCAGCAGAGACAGGGGACAAGAGACCCAGTACTTC. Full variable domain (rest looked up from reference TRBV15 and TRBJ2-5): DAMVIQNPRYQVTQFGKPVTLSCSQTLNHNVMYWYQQKSSQAPKLLFHYYDKDFNNEADTPDNFQSRRPNTSFCFLDIRSPGLGDTAMYLCATSRDRGQETQYFGPGTRLLVL.

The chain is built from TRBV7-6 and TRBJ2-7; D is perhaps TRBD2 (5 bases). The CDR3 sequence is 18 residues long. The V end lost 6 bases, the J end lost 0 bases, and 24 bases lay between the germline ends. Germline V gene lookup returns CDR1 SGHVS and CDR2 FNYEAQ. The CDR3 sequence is CASSLLGGRLNSSYEQYF. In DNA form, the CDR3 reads TGTGCCAGCAGTCTATTGGGCGGGCGTTTAAATAGCTCCTACGAGCAGTACTTC.

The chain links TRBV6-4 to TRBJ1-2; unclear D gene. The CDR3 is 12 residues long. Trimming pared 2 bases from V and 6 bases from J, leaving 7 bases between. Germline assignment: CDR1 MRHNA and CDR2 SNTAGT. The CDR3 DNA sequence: TGTGCCAGCAGTGACACAGCTAATGGCTACACCTTC. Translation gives CASSDTANGYTF.

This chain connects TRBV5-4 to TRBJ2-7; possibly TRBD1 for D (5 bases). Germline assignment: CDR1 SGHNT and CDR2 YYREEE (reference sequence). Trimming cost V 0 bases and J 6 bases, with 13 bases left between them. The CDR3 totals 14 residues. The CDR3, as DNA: TGTGCCAGCAGCTTGGCAGGGTATCCCACCGAGCAGTACTTC. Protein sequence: CASSLAGYPTEQYF.

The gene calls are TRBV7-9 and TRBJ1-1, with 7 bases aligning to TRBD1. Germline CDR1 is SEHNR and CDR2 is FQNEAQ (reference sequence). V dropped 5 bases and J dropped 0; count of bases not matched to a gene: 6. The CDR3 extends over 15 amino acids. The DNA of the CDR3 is TGTGCCAGCAGCGGGGGGACAGCTATGAACACTGAAGCTTTCTTT. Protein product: CASSGGTAMNTEAFF.

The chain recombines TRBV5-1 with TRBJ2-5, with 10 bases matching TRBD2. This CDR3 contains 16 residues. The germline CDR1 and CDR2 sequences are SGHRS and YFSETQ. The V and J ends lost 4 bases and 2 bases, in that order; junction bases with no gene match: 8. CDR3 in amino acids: CASSPGGLAFQETQYF. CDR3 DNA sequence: TGCGCCAGCAGCCCCGGGGGACTAGCGTTTCAAGAGACCCAGTACTTC.

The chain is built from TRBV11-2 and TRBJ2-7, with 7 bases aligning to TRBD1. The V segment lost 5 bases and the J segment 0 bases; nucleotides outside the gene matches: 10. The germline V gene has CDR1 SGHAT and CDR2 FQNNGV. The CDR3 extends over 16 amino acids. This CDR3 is CASSLITGATSYEQYF. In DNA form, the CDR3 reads TGTGCCAGCAGCCTAATTACAGGGGCCACCTCCTACGAGCAGTACTTC.

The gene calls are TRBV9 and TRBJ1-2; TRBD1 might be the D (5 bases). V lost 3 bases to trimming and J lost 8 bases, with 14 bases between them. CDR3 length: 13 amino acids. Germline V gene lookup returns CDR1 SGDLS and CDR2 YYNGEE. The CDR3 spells CASSAGGSGGYTF. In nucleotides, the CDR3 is TGTGCCAGCAGCGCGGGGGGGTCAGGCGGCTACACCTTC.

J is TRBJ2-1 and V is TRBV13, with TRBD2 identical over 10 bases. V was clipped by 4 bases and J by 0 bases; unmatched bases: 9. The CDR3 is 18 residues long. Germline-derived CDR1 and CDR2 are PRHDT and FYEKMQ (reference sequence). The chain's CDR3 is CASSSTSGAHSSYNEQFF. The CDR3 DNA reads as TGTGCCAGCAGCTCCACTAGCGGGGCTCACAGCTCCTACAATGAGCAGTTCTTC.